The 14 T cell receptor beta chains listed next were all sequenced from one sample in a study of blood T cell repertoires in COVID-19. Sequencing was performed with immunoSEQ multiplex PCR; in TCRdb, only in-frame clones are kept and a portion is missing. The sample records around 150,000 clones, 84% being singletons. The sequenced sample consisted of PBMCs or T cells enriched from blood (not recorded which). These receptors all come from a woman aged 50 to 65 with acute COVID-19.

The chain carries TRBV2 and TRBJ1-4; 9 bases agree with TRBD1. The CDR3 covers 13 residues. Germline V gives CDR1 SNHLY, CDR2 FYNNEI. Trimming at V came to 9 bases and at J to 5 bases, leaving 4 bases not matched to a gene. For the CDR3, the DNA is TGTGCCAGAGCAGGACAGGGGAATGAAAAACTGTTTTTT. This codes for CARAGQGNEKLFF.

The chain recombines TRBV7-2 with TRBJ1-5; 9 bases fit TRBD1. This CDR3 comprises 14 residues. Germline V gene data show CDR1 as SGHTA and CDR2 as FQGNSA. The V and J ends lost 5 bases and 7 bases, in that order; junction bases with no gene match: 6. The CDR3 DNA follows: TGTGCCAGCAGCACCGGACAGGGGCGACAGCCCCAGCATTTT. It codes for CASSTGQGRQPQHF. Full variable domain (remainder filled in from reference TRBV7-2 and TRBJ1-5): GAGVSQSPSNKVTEKGKDVELRCDPISGHTALYWYRQSLGQGLEFLIYFQGNSAPDKSGLPSDRFSAERTGGSVSTLTIQRTQQEDSAVYLCASSTGQGRQPQHFGDGTRLSIL.

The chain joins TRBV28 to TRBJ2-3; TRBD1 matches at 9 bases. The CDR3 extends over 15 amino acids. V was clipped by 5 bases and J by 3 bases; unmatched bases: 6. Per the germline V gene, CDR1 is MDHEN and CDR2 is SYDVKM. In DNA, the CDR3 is TGTGCCAGCAGTCAGGACAGGGGTGCTACAGATACGCAGTATTTT. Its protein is CASSQDRGATDTQYF. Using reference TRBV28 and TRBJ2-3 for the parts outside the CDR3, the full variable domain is DVKVTQSSRYLVKRTGEKVFLECVQDMDHENMFWYRQDPGLGLRLIYFSYDVKMKEKGDIPEGYSVSREKKERFSLILESASTNQTSMYLCASSQDRGATDTQYFGPGTRLTVL.

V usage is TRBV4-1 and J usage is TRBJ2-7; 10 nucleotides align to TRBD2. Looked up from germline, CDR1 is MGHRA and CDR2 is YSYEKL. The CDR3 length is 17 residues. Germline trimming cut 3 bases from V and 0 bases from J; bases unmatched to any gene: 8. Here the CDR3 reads CASSHPPGTSVSYEQYF. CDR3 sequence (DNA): TGCGCCAGCAGCCATCCCCCCGGGACTAGCGTCTCCTACGAGCAGTACTTC.

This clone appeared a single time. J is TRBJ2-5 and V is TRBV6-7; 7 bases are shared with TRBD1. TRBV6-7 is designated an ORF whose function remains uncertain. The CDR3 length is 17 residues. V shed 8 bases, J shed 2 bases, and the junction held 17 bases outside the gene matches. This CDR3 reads CASDYRPGGTIQETQYF. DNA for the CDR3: TGTGCCAGCGATTACCGTCCAGGGGGAACAATTCAAGAGACCCAGTACTTC.

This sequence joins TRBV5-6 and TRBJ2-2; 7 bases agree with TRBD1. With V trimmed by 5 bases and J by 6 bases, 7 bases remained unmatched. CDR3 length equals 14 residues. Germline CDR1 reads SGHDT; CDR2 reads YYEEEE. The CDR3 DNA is TGTGCCAGCAGTGGACAGGAGACTGCCGGGGAGCTGTTTTTT. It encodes CASSGQETAGELFF. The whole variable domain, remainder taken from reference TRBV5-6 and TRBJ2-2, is DAGVTQSPTHLIKTRGQQVTLRCSPKSGHDTVSWYQQALGQGPQFIFQYYEEEERQRGNFPDRFSGHQFPNYSSELNVNALLLGDSALYLCASSGQETAGELFFGEGSRLTVL.

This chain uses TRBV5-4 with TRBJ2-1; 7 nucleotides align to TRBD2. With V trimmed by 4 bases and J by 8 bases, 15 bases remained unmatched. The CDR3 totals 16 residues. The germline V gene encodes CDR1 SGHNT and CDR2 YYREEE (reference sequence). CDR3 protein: CASSPPGVREYDEQFF. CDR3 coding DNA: TGTGCCAGCAGCCCCCCGGGGGTGCGGGAGTACGATGAGCAGTTCTTC.

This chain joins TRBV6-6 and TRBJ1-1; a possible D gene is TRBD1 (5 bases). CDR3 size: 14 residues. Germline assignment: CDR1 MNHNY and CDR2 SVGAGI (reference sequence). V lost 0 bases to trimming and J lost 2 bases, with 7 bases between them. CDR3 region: CASSYSQGNTEAFF. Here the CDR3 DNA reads TGTGCCAGCAGTTACTCTCAGGGTAACACTGAAGCTTTCTTT.

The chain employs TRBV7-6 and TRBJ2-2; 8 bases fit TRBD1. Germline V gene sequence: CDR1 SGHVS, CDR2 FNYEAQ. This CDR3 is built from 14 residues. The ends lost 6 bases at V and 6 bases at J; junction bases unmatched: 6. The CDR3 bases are TGTGCCAGCAGGACAGGGGAATGGTCCGGGGAGCTGTTTTTT. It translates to CASRTGEWSGELFF.

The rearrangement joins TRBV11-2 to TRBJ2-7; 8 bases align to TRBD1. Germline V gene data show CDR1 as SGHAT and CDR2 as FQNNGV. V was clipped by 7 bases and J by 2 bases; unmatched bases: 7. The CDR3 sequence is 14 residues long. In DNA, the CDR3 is TGTGCCAGCACCATGGGGACAGGAACCTACGAGCAGTACTTC. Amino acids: CASTMGTGTYEQYF.

For the CDR3, the DNA is TGTGCCAGCAGCGCATCCGGGACTAGCGGCTACGAGCAGTACTTC. Protein product: CASSASGTSGYEQYF. The V and J genes are TRBV9 and TRBJ2-7, with 11 nucleotides matching TRBD2. Germline V gives CDR1 SGDLS, CDR2 YYNGEE. The CDR3 is made up of 15 amino acids. V lost 3 bases, J lost 3 bases, and 5 bases stayed unmatched.

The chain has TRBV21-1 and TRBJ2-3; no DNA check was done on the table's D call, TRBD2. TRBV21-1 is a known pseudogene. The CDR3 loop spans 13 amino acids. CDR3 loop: CASSKAVADTQYF. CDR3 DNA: TGTGCCAGCAGCAAAGCGGTAGCAGATACGCAGTATTTT.

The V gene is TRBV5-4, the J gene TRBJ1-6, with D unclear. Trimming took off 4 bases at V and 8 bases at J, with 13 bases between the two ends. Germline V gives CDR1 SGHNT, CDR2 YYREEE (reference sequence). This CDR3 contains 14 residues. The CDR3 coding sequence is TGTGCCAGCAGCCATGGGCAGGAGGATTCACCCCTCCACTTT. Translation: CASSHGQEDSPLHF.

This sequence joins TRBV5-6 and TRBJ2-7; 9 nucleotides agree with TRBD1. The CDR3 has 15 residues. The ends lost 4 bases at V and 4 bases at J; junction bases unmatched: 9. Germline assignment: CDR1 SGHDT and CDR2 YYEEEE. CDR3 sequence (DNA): TGTGCCAGCAGCCAATTCGGGACAGGGAGGTACGAGCAGTACTTC. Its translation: CASSQFGTGRYEQYF.